A selection of T cell receptor beta chains follows, all from one sample in a study of siplizumab effects on memory and regulatory T cells. Measured with immunoSEQ multiplex PCR; TCRdb has only the in-frame clones, and not every one. The sample shows over 80,000 clones, about 93% of them seen only once. The sequencing sample was made of non-Treg CD4+ T cells sorted from blood. These receptors were obtained from a human donor in good health. Each CDR3 is given with its conserved first and last residue. Each record gives: D gene, V gene, J gene, CDR3 length, CDR3 protein, CDR3 DNA. The D gene is left open where the match is weak.

>NA|TRBV20-1|TRBJ2-2|11
CSAPQTGELFF
TGCAGTGCTCCCCAGACCGGGGAGCTGTTTTTT
>NA|TRBV9|TRBJ2-3|12
CASSVGSNTQYF
TGTGCCAGCAGCGTAGGGTCTAATACGCAGTATTTT
>NA|TRBV4-1|TRBJ1-5|18
CASSQDLMIRGENQPQHF
TGCGCCAGCAGCCAAGATCTTATGATCCGGGGTGAAAATCAGCCCCAGCATTTT
>NA|TRBV7-9|TRBJ1-1|12
CASSPEFTEAFF
TGTGCCAGCAGCCCCGAGTTCACTGAAGCTTTCTTT
>NA|TRBV19|TRBJ1-1|14
CASSLTGPNTEAFF
TGTGCCAGTAGTTTAACAGGGCCGAACACTGAAGCTTTCTTT
>NA|TRBV5-1|TRBJ2-3|13
CASSLAGTDTQYF
TGCGCCAGCAGCTTGGCGGGCACAGATACGCAGTATTTT
>NA|TRBV28|TRBJ1-5|14
CASRLPGGPQPQHF
TGTGCCAGCAGGTTACCTGGCGGACCACAGCCCCAGCATTTT
>TRBD1|TRBV11-2|TRBJ2-5|15
CASRPITGEGETQYF
TGTGCCAGCAGACCTATTACAGGGGAAGGAGAGACCCAGTACTTC
>NA|TRBV27|TRBJ2-2|15
CASSLSGFYTGELFF
TGTGCCAGCAGTTTATCCGGATTCTACACCGGGGAGCTGTTTTTT
>TRBD1|TRBV6-5|TRBJ2-5|13
CASINRQGKTQYF
TGTGCCAGCATCAATAGACAGGGAAAGACCCAGTACTTC
>TRBD1|TRBV27|TRBJ2-1|15
CASSRTGTGGYEQFF
TGTGCCAGCAGCCGGACCGGGACAGGGGGCTATGAGCAGTTCTTC
>NA|TRBV9|TRBJ2-5|15
CASSDDRGAIETQYF
TGTGCCAGCAGCGACGACAGAGGGGCTATAGAGACCCAGTACTTC
>TRBD2|TRBV27|TRBJ2-2|15
CASWRGGRASGELFF
TGTGCCAGTTGGCGGGGCGGGAGGGCAAGCGGGGAGCTGTTTTTT
>TRBD2|TRBV5-1|TRBJ2-1|14
CASESGSRLSEQFF
TGCGCCAGCGAGAGCGGGAGTCGACTTAGTGAGCAGTTCTTC
>NA|TRBV14|TRBJ2-7|15
CASSQARLGSYEQYF
TGTGCCAGCAGCCAGGCGAGGTTGGGCTCCTACGAGCAGTACTTC
>NA|TRBV6-5|TRBJ2-7|16
CASSYRNGLYQGEQYF
TGTGCCAGCAGTTACCGTAACGGACTGTACCAGGGGGAGCAGTACTTC
>NA|TRBV10-1|TRBJ2-3|13
CASSETGTDTQYF
TGCGCCAGCAGTGAAACAGGCACAGATACGCAGTATTTT
>NA|TRBV11-3|TRBJ2-5|15
CASSPRRGRLETQYF
TGTGCCAGCAGCCCCCGGAGGGGGCGGTTAGAGACCCAGTACTTC